This T cell receptor beta chain came from a study of blood T cell repertoires in COVID-19. Study context: T cells, B-cell-depleted T cells, or PBMCs supplied cDNA or gDNA.

Assay: immunoSEQ multiplex PCR; the TCRdb copy retains only in-frame clones and omits some. The sample comprises around 330,000 clones, approximately 90% of which are singletons, and roughly a tenth rests with the top ten. The CDR3 runs 14 residues. The trim removed 7 bases at V and 1 base at J, leaving 7 bases unmatched. The germline V gene encodes CDR1 SQVTM and CDR2 ANQGSEA. Study members were between roughly 18 and 89 years old and lived in some 26 US regions. Participants' own reports of clinical history determined their cohort assignment. In Cohort 3, a recovered donor had either two negative PCRs, clearance, or symptom resolution.

V is TRBV29-1 and J is TRBJ1-5, with 7 bases identical to TRBD1. The sample taken for sequencing was PBMCs or T cells enriched from blood (not recorded which). The TCR was taken from a woman aged 35 to 49 who had recovered from COVID-19. The CDR3: CSAQGGGSNQPQHF. The CDR3, as DNA: TGCAGCGCCCAGGGGGGTGGGAGCAATCAGCCCCAGCATTTT.